One and the same sample provided the 30 T cell receptor beta chains below, sequenced in a study of blood T cell repertoires in COVID-19 (TCRdb year 2020). Libraries were built with the immunoSEQ multiplex PCR assay. Drawn from immuneACCESS, this table holds only the in-frame rearrangements with V and J called that TCRdb kept. Clones are partly lost; checked studies trace under half to an unresolved V gene and leave the rest unexplained. This sample lists about 76,000 clones; about 87% were detected once. The ten largest clonotypes hold roughly 5.9% of the sample. What was sequenced was peripheral blood. The source is a man aged 50 to 59 with active COVID-19.

The chain carries TRBV28 and TRBJ1-4; D perhaps matches TRBD1 (5 bases). The CDR3 covers 16 residues. V gave up 4 bases and J gave up 1 base, with 13 bases separating them. Germline CDR1 MDHEN, CDR2 SYDVKM. The CDR3 DNA is TGTGCCAGCAGTTCCCCCCGCGGGGGAACTAATGAAAAACTGTTTTTT. It codes for CASSSPRGGTNEKLFF.

V gene TRBV7-9 combines with J gene TRBJ1-1; TRBD1 agrees at 9 bases. Germline CDR1 and CDR2: SEHNR and FQNEAQ (reference sequence). The CDR3 is 13 residues long. J was trimmed by 6 bases and V by 5 bases; bases with no gene match: 4. The CDR3 DNA sequence: TGTGCCAGCAGCCGCAGACAGGGGGCTGAAGCTTTCTTT. Its protein product is CASSRRQGAEAFF.

The chain joins TRBV11-2 to TRBJ1-5, with D tentatively TRBD1 (6 bases). Germline CDR1 and CDR2: SGHAT and FQNNGV. Trimming shortened V by 5 bases and J by 6 bases, and 11 bases separated the two germline ends. The CDR3 has 13 residues. The CDR3 bases are TGTGCCAGCAGCCCGTTAGGGGGTCAGCCCCAGCATTTT. Translating gives CASSPLGGQPQHF. Using reference TRBV11-2 and TRBJ1-5 for the parts outside the CDR3, the full variable domain is EAGVAQSPRYKIIEKRQSVAFWCNPISGHATLYWYQQILGQGPKLLIQFQNNGVVDDSQLPKDRFSAERLKGVDSTLKIQPAKLEDSAVYLCASSPLGGQPQHFGDGTRLSIL.

There are a few counts of this clone. The chain is built from TRBV19 and TRBJ1-2; TRBD1 matches at 7 bases. The CDR3 has 15 residues. The V segment lost 6 bases and the J segment 1 base; nucleotides outside the gene matches: 8. In germline, CDR1 is LNHDA, CDR2 SQIVND (reference sequence). The CDR3 region is CASSTGQVVNYGYTF. The DNA of the CDR3 is TGTGCCAGTAGCACCGGACAGGTCGTTAACTATGGCTACACCTTC.

In DNA form, the CDR3 reads TGTGCCAGCAGTCCCCGACCCGCCCGGACAGACTACGAGCAGTACTTC. Its translation: CASSPRPARTDYEQYF. V gene TRBV27 combines with J gene TRBJ2-7; D perhaps matches TRBD1 (6 bases). The germline gives CDR1 MNHEY, CDR2 SMNVEV (reference sequence). The V and J ends lost 5 bases and 3 bases respectively, with 20 bases between them. The CDR3 runs to 16 residues.

V is TRBV29-1 and J is TRBJ1-1, with D perhaps TRBD1 (5 bases). Germline-derived CDR1 and CDR2 are SQVTM and ANQGSEA. The CDR3 totals 14 residues. V lost 3 bases and J lost 1, with 12 bases in between. The CDR3 is CSVEARARNTEAFF. The CDR3 coding sequence is TGCAGCGTTGAGGCCAGGGCGAGGAACACTGAAGCTTTCTTT.

This clone was observed a few times. The chain combines TRBV27 with TRBJ1-6; no clear D. Germline V gene sequence: CDR1 MNHEY, CDR2 SMNVEV (reference sequence). This CDR3 is built from 13 residues. The V and J ends lost 11 bases and 6 bases respectively, with 14 bases between them. The CDR3 nucleotides are TGTGCCTCCCAGCGTGCGGGTAATTCACCCCTCCACTTT. The encoded protein is CASQRAGNSPLHF.

The chain uses TRBV5-6 and TRBJ1-5; D unclear. Germline V gene sequence: CDR1 SGHDT, CDR2 YYEEEE. The V end lost 1 base, the J end lost 5 bases, and 7 bases lay between the germline ends. This CDR3 has 13 amino acids. Here the CDR3 reads CASSLSRDQPQHF. The CDR3 bases are TGTGCCAGCAGCTTGTCGCGAGATCAGCCCCAGCATTTT.

This chain connects TRBV6-5 to TRBJ2-1, with 10 bases identical to TRBD2. The V gene's germline CDR1 is MNHEY and CDR2 SVGAGI. The CDR3 loop spans 15 amino acids. V was pared by 4 bases and J by 2 bases, with 2 bases of the junction left unmatched. The CDR3 here is CASSLAGGPYNEQFF. The CDR3 DNA is TGTGCCAGCAGTTTAGCGGGGGGCCCCTACAATGAGCAGTTCTTC.

This rearrangement joins TRBV27 to TRBJ2-3; 11 bases match TRBD2. Trimming removed 4 bases from V and 4 bases from J; junction bases left unmatched: 4. The germline CDR1 and CDR2 sequences are MNHEY and SMNVEV (reference sequence). CDR3 size: 15 residues. In DNA, the CDR3 is TGTGCCAGCAGTTCCCTTAGCGGGGGGGCAGATACGCAGTATTTT. It translates to CASSSLSGGADTQYF.

On this clone: At one of its ends the junction is not consistent with the germline gene, which may arise from a read error. This sequence joins TRBV7-7 and TRBJ2-7; 8 bases are a match to TRBD1. In germline, CDR1 is SSHAT, CDR2 FNYEAQ (reference sequence). CDR3 length: 15 amino acids. CDR3 sequence reads: CASSLRPGGFYEQYF. CDR3 DNA sequence: TGTGCTAGCAGCTTACGGCCAGGGGGCTTCTACGAGCAGTACTTC. The variable domain in full, completed from reference TRBV7-7 and TRBJ2-7, reads GAGVSQSPRYKVTKRGQDVTLRCDPISSHATLYWYQQALGQGPEFLTYFNYEAQPDKSGLPSDRFSAERPEGSISTLTIQRTEQRDSAMYRCASSLRPGGFYEQYFGPGTRLTVT.

The rearrangement uses TRBV19 and TRBJ1-3, with TRBD1 as a possible D gene (6 bases). The V and J ends lost 4 bases and 4 bases respectively, with 17 bases between them. Germline-derived CDR1 and CDR2 are LNHDA and SQIVND (reference sequence). This CDR3 contains 16 residues. CDR3 loop: CASSTTGISAGNTIYF. The CDR3, as DNA: TGTGCCAGTAGTACCACAGGGATCAGCGCGGGAAACACCATATATTTT.

This chain joins TRBV18 and TRBJ2-7; D is perhaps TRBD2 (5 bases). CDR1 and CDR2 from the germline V gene are KGHSH and LQKENI. Trimming stripped 1 base from V and 3 bases from J, with 10 bases between. CDR3 length: 14 residues. CDR3 loop: CASSPREFNYEQYF. CDR3 nucleotides: TGTGCCAGCTCACCACGGGAGTTTAACTACGAGCAGTACTTC.

Only one count was recorded for this clone. The rearrangement joins TRBV18 to TRBJ1-2; 9 bases line up with TRBD1. Germline V gene sequence: CDR1 KGHSH, CDR2 LQKENI. After removal of 3 bases from V and 2 bases from J, the junction contained 4 bases not matched to a gene. The CDR3 extends over 15 amino acids. The CDR3 region has the DNA TGTGCCAGCTCACCTAGTGGACAGGGGAACTATGGCTACACCTTC. The encoded protein is CASSPSGQGNYGYTF.

DNA of the CDR3: TGTGCCAGCAGCCAGCCCCGCCTAGCGTTTAGCACAGATACGCAGTATTTT. Translated: CASSQPRLAFSTDTQYF. This chain joins TRBV14 and TRBJ2-3; D possibly corresponds to TRBD2 (6 bases). From germline, CDR1 is SGHDN and CDR2 FVKESK. The CDR3 totals 17 residues. V was trimmed by 3 bases and J by 0 bases, leaving 16 bases between them.

CDR3 DNA: TGTGCCAGCATCCCCCGGGGGAACTCCTACAATGAGCAGTTCTTC. Residues: CASIPRGNSYNEQFF. The chain employs TRBV5-6 and TRBJ2-1; D perhaps matches TRBD2 (6 bases). Germline loops: CDR1 SGHDT, CDR2 YYEEEE. The V end lost 6 bases, the J end lost 0 bases, and 13 bases lay between the germline ends. This CDR3 contains 15 residues.

This chain uses TRBV7-9 with TRBJ2-1, with TRBD1 as a possible D gene (5 bases). The V end lost 5 bases, the J end lost 6 bases, and 11 bases lay between the germline ends. From germline, CDR1 is SEHNR and CDR2 FQNEAQ (reference sequence). The CDR3 is made up of 13 amino acids. CDR3 loop: CASSPPQGNEQFF. The CDR3 nucleotides read TGTGCCAGCAGCCCCCCGCAGGGCAATGAGCAGTTCTTC.

J is TRBJ2-7 and V is TRBV7-8, with 9 bases identical to TRBD2. In germline, CDR1 is SGHVS, CDR2 FQNEAQ. This CDR3 has 12 residues. Written as DNA, the CDR3 is TGTGTGAGCGGGAGGTCCTCCTACGAGCAGTACTTC. Translating gives CVSGRSSYEQYF.

Points on this clone: The same CDR3 arises from other DNA sequences in this sample as well. The J gene is TRBJ1-2, the V gene TRBV3-1 (or the pseudogene TRBV3-2); D possibly corresponds to TRBD1 (6 bases). Germline CDR1 LGHDT, CDR2 YNNKEL (reference sequence). The V end was cut by 0 bases, the J end by 4 bases, with 6 bases between. The CDR3 is 13 amino acids. The chain's CDR3 is CASSQEQGYGYTF. The CDR3 nucleotides read TGTGCCAGCAGCCAAGAACAGGGCTATGGCTACACCTTC.

The gene calls are TRBV27 and TRBJ1-1; TRBD1 matches 12 bases. Per germline, CDR1 MNHEY and CDR2 SMNVEV (reference sequence). This CDR3 has 13 amino acids. V lost 6 bases to trimming and J lost 4 bases; unmatched junction nucleotides: 0. The CDR3 sequence is CASRGQGATEAFF. In nucleotides, the CDR3 is TGTGCCAGCAGGGGACAGGGGGCCACTGAAGCTTTCTTT.

The chain joins TRBV5-6 to TRBJ2-7, with D perhaps matching TRBD1 (5 bases). The length of the CDR3 is 15 residues. Germline V gives CDR1 SGHDT, CDR2 YYEEEE. V was trimmed by 0 bases and J by 2 bases, leaving 12 bases between them. DNA of the CDR3: TGTGCCAGCAGCTTGGGACAGTTCCGCACCTACGAGCAGTACTTC. Protein sequence: CASSLGQFRTYEQYF.

The chain is built from TRBV27 and TRBJ2-3; 9 bases agree with TRBD2. The CDR3 consists of 17 residues. From germline, CDR1 is MNHEY and CDR2 SMNVEV (reference sequence). The V segment lost 5 bases and the J segment 4 bases; nucleotides outside the gene matches: 13. The DNA of the CDR3 is TGTGCCAGCAGTCCGGGGCGGGGGCGGGAGGGCGCAGATACGCAGTATTTT. It specifies CASSPGRGREGADTQYF.

Only one count was recorded for this clone. The V and J genes are TRBV11-2 and TRBJ1-2, with 8 bases identical to TRBD1. V dropped 5 bases and J dropped 4; count of bases not matched to a gene: 3. Germline V gene lookup returns CDR1 SGHAT and CDR2 FQNNGV. The CDR3 spans 13 residues. The CDR3 coding sequence is TGTGCCAGCAGCGTAGGACAGGGCTATGGCTACACCTTC. Translation gives CASSVGQGYGYTF.

This chain uses TRBV6-6 with TRBJ1-4, with TRBD1 matching 9 bases. CDR1 and CDR2 (germline): MNHNY, SVGAGI (reference sequence). The V and J ends lost 6 bases and 7 bases, in that order; junction bases with no gene match: 9. The CDR3 spans 15 residues. CDR3 loop: CASSTTGGSLEKLFF. The DNA for the CDR3 is TGTGCCAGCAGCACCACAGGGGGCTCTCTTGAAAAACTGTTTTTT.

The rearrangement links TRBV7-3 to TRBJ2-2, with D perhaps TRBD2 (5 bases). Germline CDR1 and CDR2: SGHTA and FQGTGA. Trimming took 2 bases from V and 3 from J, leaving 10 bases between them. The CDR3 sequence is 15 residues long. The DNA of the CDR3 is TGTGCCAGCAGCTTAGTCGGGGTTTACACCGGGGAGCTGTTTTTT. Its protein is CASSLVGVYTGELFF.

A single count supports this clone. The chain employs TRBV7-2 and TRBJ1-6; D uncertain. CDR3 length equals 15 residues. Trimming took off 5 bases at V and 9 bases at J, with 17 bases between the two ends. Germline V gene lookup returns CDR1 SGHTA and CDR2 FQGNSA. The CDR3 reads CASSPDRGTASPLHF. The CDR3 DNA reads TGTGCCAGCAGCCCCGACCGGGGTACGGCTTCACCCCTCCACTTT.

This sequence joins TRBV19 and TRBJ1-1; no definite D call. Trimming cost V 4 bases and J 4 bases, with 10 bases left between them. The CDR3 is made up of 13 amino acids. The germline V gene encodes CDR1 LNHDA and CDR2 SQIVND (reference sequence). CDR3 sequence (DNA): TGTGCCAGTAGTAGTGGATGGGCCACTGAAGCTTTCTTT. Amino acids: CASSSGWATEAFF.

The chain has TRBV24-1 and TRBJ2-3; D gene uncertain. Germline V gene lookup returns CDR1 KGHDR and CDR2 SFDVKD. V was clipped by 7 bases and J by 0 bases, with 7 bases between them. This CDR3 has 13 amino acids. DNA for the CDR3: TGTGCCACCAGCCAGTCTAGCACAGATACGCAGTATTTT. This translates into CATSQSSTDTQYF.

The chain recombines TRBV9 with TRBJ2-5, with D uncertain. From germline, CDR1 is SGDLS and CDR2 YYNGEE. The CDR3 is made up of 14 amino acids. V was cut by 1 base and J by 4 bases, with 11 bases left in between. The CDR3: CASSVIAGRETQYF. CDR3 sequence (DNA): TGTGCCAGCAGCGTAATCGCAGGCCGAGAGACCCAGTACTTC.

This clone was seen only once. The V call is TRBV9, the J call TRBJ1-3, with D unclear. V was cut by 3 bases and J by 4 bases, with 14 bases left in between. Germline V gene lookup returns CDR1 SGDLS and CDR2 YYNGEE. The CDR3 is 15 amino acids. The DNA for the CDR3 is TGTGCCAGCAGCGCTGCCGGGGATCCCGGAAACACCATATATTTT. Protein product: CASSAAGDPGNTIYF. Based on the CDR3 plus reference TRBV9 and TRBJ1-3, the full variable domain is DSGVTQTPKHLITATGQRVTLRCSPRSGDLSVYWYQQSLDQGLQFLIQYYNGEERAKGNILERFSAQQFPDLHSELNLSSLELGDSALYFCASSAAGDPGNTIYFGEGSWLTVV.